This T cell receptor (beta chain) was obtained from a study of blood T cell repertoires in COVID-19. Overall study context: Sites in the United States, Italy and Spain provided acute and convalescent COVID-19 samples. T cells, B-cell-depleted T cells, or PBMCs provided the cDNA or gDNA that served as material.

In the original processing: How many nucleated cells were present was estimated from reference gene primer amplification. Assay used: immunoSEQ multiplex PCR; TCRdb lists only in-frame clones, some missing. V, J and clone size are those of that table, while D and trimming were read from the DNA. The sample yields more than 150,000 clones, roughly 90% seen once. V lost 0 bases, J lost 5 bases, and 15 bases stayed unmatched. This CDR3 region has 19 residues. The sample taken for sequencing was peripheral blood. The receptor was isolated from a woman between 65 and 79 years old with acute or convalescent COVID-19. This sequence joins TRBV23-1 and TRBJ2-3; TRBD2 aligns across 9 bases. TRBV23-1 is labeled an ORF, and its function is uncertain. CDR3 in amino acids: CASSQSLIGIAGEGDTQYF. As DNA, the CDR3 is TGCGCCAGCAGTCAATCCTTGATAGGGATAGCGGGAGAGGGAGATACGCAGTATTTT.